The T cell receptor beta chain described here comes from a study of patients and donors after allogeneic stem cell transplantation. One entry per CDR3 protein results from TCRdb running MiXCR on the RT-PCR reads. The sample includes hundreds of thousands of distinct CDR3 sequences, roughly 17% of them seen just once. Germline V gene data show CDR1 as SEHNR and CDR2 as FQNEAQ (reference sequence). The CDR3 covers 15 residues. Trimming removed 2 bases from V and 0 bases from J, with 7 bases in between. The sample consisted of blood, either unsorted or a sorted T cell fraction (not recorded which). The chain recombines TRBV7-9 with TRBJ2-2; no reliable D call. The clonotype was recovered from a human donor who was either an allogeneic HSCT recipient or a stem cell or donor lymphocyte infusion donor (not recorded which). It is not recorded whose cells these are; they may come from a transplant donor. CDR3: CASSLTRPNTGELFF. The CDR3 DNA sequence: TGTGCCAGCAGCTTAACTCGGCCGAACACCGGGGAGCTGTTTTTT. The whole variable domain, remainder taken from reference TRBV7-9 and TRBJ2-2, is DTGVSQNPRHKITKRGQNVTFRCDPISEHNRLYWYRQTLGQGPEFLTYFQNEAQLEKSRLLSDRFSAERPKGSFSTLEIQRTEQGDSAMYLCASSLTRPNTGELFFGEGSRLTVL.